A selection of T cell receptor beta chains follows, all from one sample in a study of CD8 T cells in Susac syndrome. MiXCR, run by TCRdb on the immunoSEQ multiplex PCR reads, gives a single entry per CDR3 protein. The sample shows roughly 180,000 distinct CDR3 sequences, roughly 94% of them seen only once. Material for sequencing was CD4+ T cells from PBMCs. The source of these receptors is a human donor with Susac syndrome. Both conserved end residues are part of each CDR3. A D gene is named only where the DNA matches it firmly. Clone size is not always given. Where it is, it says once, few, many or a class for expanded clones.

v_call	cdr3_length	j_call	clone_size	d_call	cdr3_aa	cdr3_nt
TRBV7-2	17	TRBJ1-5	NA	NA	CASSLGPGADSNQPQHF	TGTGCCAGCAGCTTAGGTCCGGGTGCGGATAGCAATCAGCCCCAGCATTTT
TRBV7-2	15	TRBJ2-2	NA	TRBD2	CASSLLSGNVGELFF	TGTGCCAGCAGCCTGTTAAGCGGGAACGTCGGGGAGCTGTTTTTT
TRBV18	15	TRBJ1-2	NA	NA	CASSPGTDPIYGYTF	TGTGCCAGCTCACCGGGGACGGACCCCATCTATGGCTACACCTTC
TRBV6-6	10	TRBJ1-2	NA	TRBD1	CASRTGGYTF	TGTGCCAGCAGGACAGGGGGCTACACCTTC
TRBV9	13	TRBJ1-1	NA	NA	CASSSTWGTEAFF	TGTGCCAGCAGCTCGACGTGGGGAACTGAAGCTTTCTTT
TRBV7-8	14	TRBJ1-4	NA	NA	CASSLEGKGEKLFF	TGTGCCAGCAGCTTAGAGGGGAAAGGGGAAAAACTGTTTTTT
TRBV11-2	14	TRBJ2-7	NA	TRBD2	CASSYSGSLYEQYF	TGTGCCAGCAGCTATAGCGGGAGTCTCTACGAGCAGTACTTC
TRBV19	15	TRBJ2-7	once	TRBD1	CASSIGGQSFHEQYF	TGTGCCAGTAGTATTGGGGGACAGTCCTTCCACGAGCAGTACTTC
TRBV7-9	15	TRBJ1-2	NA	NA	CASSLKGLGDNGYTF	TGTGCCAGCAGCTTAAAGGGTTTGGGCGATAATGGCTACACCTTC
TRBV20-1	12	TRBJ2-1	NA	TRBD2	CSARGDYDEQFF	TGCAGTGCTAGAGGGGACTATGATGAGCAGTTCTTC
TRBV18	15	TRBJ1-1	NA	TRBD1	CASSTRTGLSTEAFF	TGTGCCAGCTCAACCCGGACAGGGTTGAGCACTGAAGCTTTCTTT
TRBV2	16	TRBJ2-7	NA	TRBD2	CASRGGTSGVSYEQYF	TGTGCCAGCAGGGGTGGGACTAGCGGGGTGAGCTACGAGCAGTACTTC
TRBV7-2	13	TRBJ2-2	NA	NA	CASSLTNTGELFF	TGTGCCAGCAGCTTAACGAACACCGGGGAGCTGTTTTTT
TRBV19	14	TRBJ2-7	NA	NA	CASSTGREYSEQYF	TGTGCCAGTAGTACAGGGCGGGAATATTCCGAGCAGTACTTC
TRBV6-2/TRBV6-3	15	TRBJ2-1	NA	TRBD2	CASISLREVAGVQFF	TGTGCCAGCATCTCCCTCCGAGAAGTAGCGGGCGTCCAGTTCTTC
TRBV6-2/TRBV6-3	15	TRBJ1-1	NA	NA	CASHHLGGIDTEAFF	TGTGCCAGCCACCACCTTGGGGGTATCGACACTGAAGCTTTCTTT
TRBV6-2/TRBV6-3	14	TRBJ1-4	NA	TRBD1	CASSADRVDEKLFF	TGTGCCAGCAGTGCGGACAGGGTCGATGAAAAACTGTTTTTT
TRBV11-2	16	TRBJ2-3	NA	NA	CASSLDWTPSTDTQYF	TGTGCCAGCAGCTTAGATTGGACACCAAGCACAGATACGCAGTATTTT
TRBV3-1	14	TRBJ1-1	NA	NA	CASSYRQTNTEAFF	TGTGCCAGCAGCTACCGACAGACCAACACTGAAGCTTTCTTT
TRBV6-2/TRBV6-3	14	TRBJ1-2	few	NA	CASSYMRGLHGYTF	TGTGCCAGCAGTTACATGAGGGGCTTACATGGCTACACCTTC
TRBV12-3/TRBV12-4	14	TRBJ1-5	NA	TRBD1	CASSGTGGVQPQHF	TGTGCCAGCAGTGGTACAGGGGGCGTTCAGCCCCAGCATTTT
TRBV2	14	TRBJ1-2	NA	TRBD1	CASRAGTGDYGYTF	TGTGCCAGCAGAGCCGGGACAGGGGACTATGGCTACACCTTC
TRBV7-9	15	TRBJ2-1	NA	TRBD1	CASSFRDRDFNEQFF	TGTGCCAGCAGCTTCCGGGACAGGGATTTCAATGAGCAGTTCTTC
TRBV7-9	17	TRBJ2-7	NA	TRBD2	CASSPKQGLADSYEQYF	TGTGCCAGCAGCCCAAAACAGGGACTAGCGGATTCCTACGAGCAGTACTTC
TRBV5-1	12	TRBJ2-3	NA	NA	CASSLGADTQYF	TGTGCCAGCAGCCTCGGAGCAGATACGCAGTATTTT
TRBV20-1	13	TRBJ2-7	NA	NA	CSARGGFSYEQYF	TGCAGTGCTAGAGGAGGGTTCTCCTACGAGCAGTACTTC
TRBV20-1	15	TRBJ2-1	NA	TRBD2	CSAPRGGRAYNEQFF	TGCAGTGCCCCGAGGGGCGGGAGGGCCTACAATGAGCAGTTCTTC
TRBV29-1	16	TRBJ2-1	NA	TRBD2	CSVVRGASGRANEQFF	TGCAGCGTTGTTCGAGGGGCTAGCGGGAGGGCCAATGAGCAGTTCTTC
TRBV18	12	TRBJ2-3	NA	NA	CASSPLGDTQYF	TGTGCCAGCTCACCTTTGGGGGATACGCAGTATTTT
TRBV28	14	TRBJ1-2	NA	TRBD1	CASSLPWTGSGYTF	TGTGCCAGCAGTTTGCCTTGGACAGGGTCTGGCTACACCTTC
TRBV7-7	16	TRBJ2-2	NA	TRBD2	CACQTGTSGDTGELFF	TGTGCCTGCCAGACCGGGACTAGCGGTGACACCGGGGAGCTGTTTTTT
TRBV21-1	15	TRBJ2-7	NA	NA	CASSKSGSRVYEQYF	TGTGCCAGCAGCAAATCAGGGTCGCGGGTGTACGAGCAGTACTTC
TRBV20-1	15	TRBJ1-2	NA	TRBD1	CSARDLDRENHGYTF	TGCAGTGCTAGAGATCTCGACAGGGAGAACCATGGCTACACCTTC
TRBV5-4	13	TRBJ2-5	few	TRBD1	CASSSGQQETQYF	TGTGCCAGCAGCTCGGGACAGCAAGAGACCCAGTACTTC
TRBV24-1	13	TRBJ2-7	NA	TRBD1	CATSDSTGTEQYF	TGTGCCACCAGTGATTCGACAGGGACCGAGCAGTACTTC
TRBV2	14	TRBJ2-4	NA	TRBD1	CASIGQGERDIQYF	TGTGCCAGCATCGGACAGGGAGAGCGGGACATTCAGTACTTC
TRBV4-1	12	TRBJ1-4	once	NA	CASSQEDSALFF	TGCGCCAGCAGCCAAGAGGACTCGGCCTTGTTTTTT
TRBV7-2	15	TRBJ1-4	NA	TRBD1	CASSLDRSTNEKLFF	TGTGCCAGCAGTTTGGACAGGTCAACTAATGAAAAACTGTTTTTT
TRBV29-1	12	TRBJ1-1	NA	TRBD1	CSVAQGDTEAFF	TGCAGCGTCGCCCAGGGGGACACTGAAGCTTTCTTT
TRBV30	12	TRBJ2-7	NA	NA	CAWSRGTYEQYF	TGTGCCTGGTCCAGGGGCACCTACGAGCAGTACTTC
TRBV7-9	15	TRBJ2-1	NA	TRBD2	CASSSGYGGYNEQFF	TGTGCCAGCAGCTCTGGATACGGGGGGTACAATGAGCAGTTCTTC
TRBV6-1	16	TRBJ1-2	NA	NA	CASSRGSGGSNYGYTF	TGTGCCAGCAGTCGCGGAAGTGGAGGCTCTAACTATGGCTACACCTTC
TRBV29-1	15	TRBJ1-1	NA	NA	CSVGIHGLMNTEAFF	TGCAGCGTAGGAATCCACGGACTGATGAACACTGAAGCTTTCTTT
TRBV9	13	TRBJ1-1	once	NA	CASSVGGSTEAFF	TGTGCCAGCAGCGTAGGAGGGAGCACTGAAGCTTTCTTT
TRBV7-2	12	TRBJ1-5	NA	NA	CASSLDSGAQHF	TGTGCCAGCAGCTTAGACTCCGGGGCCCAGCATTTT
TRBV12-3/TRBV12-4	13	TRBJ1-2	NA	TRBD1	CASRASGTASGTF	TGTGCCAGCAGAGCGTCCGGGACAGCATCGGGCACCTTC
TRBV6-1	16	TRBJ2-7	NA	TRBD2	CASTDGLAGGRYEQYF	TGTGCCAGCACGGATGGACTAGCGGGGGGAAGGTACGAGCAGTACTTC
TRBV29-1	12	TRBJ2-5	NA	NA	CSVAQGGETQYF	TGCAGCGTTGCCCAGGGGGGGGAGACCCAGTACTTC
TRBV29-1	13	TRBJ2-7	NA	TRBD1	CSVETGQGSEQYF	TGCAGCGTTGAAACGGGACAGGGGAGCGAGCAGTACTTC
TRBV4-3	16	TRBJ1-2	NA	TRBD1	CASSQVPPGGNYGYTF	TGCGCCAGCAGCCAAGTGCCCCCAGGGGGCAACTATGGCTACACCTTC
TRBV2	10	TRBJ2-7	NA	NA	CASRRGKQYF	TGTGCCAGCAGAAGGGGCAAGCAGTACTTC
TRBV4-2	18	TRBJ1-2	NA	NA	CASSQVLPTAGLHYGYTF	TGTGCCAGCAGCCAAGTACTCCCTACGGCAGGGCTCCACTATGGCTACACCTTC
TRBV4-2	14	TRBJ1-3	NA	TRBD1	CASSQGVRDRELYF	TGTGCCAGCAGCCAAGGAGTCCGGGACAGGGAATTATATTTT
TRBV20-1	12	TRBJ2-7	NA	NA	CSAAPAGDEQYF	TGCAGTGCCGCGCCTGCAGGGGACGAGCAGTACTTC
TRBV6-6	15	TRBJ2-7	NA	TRBD2	CASSYQGLAPYEQYF	TGTGCCAGCAGTTACCAGGGACTAGCCCCCTACGAGCAGTACTTC
TRBV5-1	17	TRBJ1-6	NA	NA	CASSLRQQSSYNSPLHF	TGCGCCAGCAGCTTGCGACAGCAATCCTCCTATAATTCACCCCTCCACTTT
TRBV7-9	16	TRBJ2-4	NA	NA	CASSAPMGARGNIQYF	TGTGCCAGCAGTGCCCCCATGGGTGCACGAGGGAACATTCAGTACTTC
TRBV28	13	TRBJ1-1	NA	NA	CASSLLGVGEAFF	TGTGCCAGCAGTTTACTAGGGGTGGGTGAAGCTTTCTTT
TRBV24-1	15	TRBJ2-1	NA	TRBD1	CATSDLGRGGSEQFF	TGTGCCACCAGTGATTTGGGGCGAGGGGGCAGTGAGCAGTTCTTC